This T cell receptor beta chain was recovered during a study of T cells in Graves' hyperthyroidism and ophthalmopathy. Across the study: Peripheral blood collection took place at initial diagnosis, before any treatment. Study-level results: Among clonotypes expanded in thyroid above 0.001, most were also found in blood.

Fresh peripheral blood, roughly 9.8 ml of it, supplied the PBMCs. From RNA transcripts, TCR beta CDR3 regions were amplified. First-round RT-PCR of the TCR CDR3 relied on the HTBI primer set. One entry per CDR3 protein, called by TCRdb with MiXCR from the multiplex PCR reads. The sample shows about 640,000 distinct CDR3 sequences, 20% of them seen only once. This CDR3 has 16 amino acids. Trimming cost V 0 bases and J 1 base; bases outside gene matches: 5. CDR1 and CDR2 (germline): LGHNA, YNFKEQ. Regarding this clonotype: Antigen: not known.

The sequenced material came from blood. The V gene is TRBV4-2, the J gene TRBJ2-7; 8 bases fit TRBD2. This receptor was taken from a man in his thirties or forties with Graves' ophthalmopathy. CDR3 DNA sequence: TGTGCCAGCAGCCAAGACTGGACTAGCTCGTCCTACGAGCAGTACTTC. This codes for CASSQDWTSSSYEQYF.